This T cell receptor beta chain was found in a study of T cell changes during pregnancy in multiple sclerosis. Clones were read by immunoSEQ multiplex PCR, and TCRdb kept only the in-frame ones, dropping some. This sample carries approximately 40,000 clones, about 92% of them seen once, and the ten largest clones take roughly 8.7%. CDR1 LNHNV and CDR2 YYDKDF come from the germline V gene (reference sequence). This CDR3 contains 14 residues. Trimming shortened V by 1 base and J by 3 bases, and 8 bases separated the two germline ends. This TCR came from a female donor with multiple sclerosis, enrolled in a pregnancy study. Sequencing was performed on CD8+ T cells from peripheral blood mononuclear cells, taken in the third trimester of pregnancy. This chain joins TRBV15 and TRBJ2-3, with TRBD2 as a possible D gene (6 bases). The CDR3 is CATSRGGETDTQYF. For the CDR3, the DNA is TGTGCCACCAGCAGAGGGGGGGAAACAGATACGCAGTATTTT.